The 4 T cell receptor beta chains in this list originate from one sample, sequenced in a study of cytomegalovirus exposure and HLA in healthy donors. It was with 60 Vbeta and 13 Jbeta primers that the PCR ran. Sequencing was performed with immunoSEQ multiplex PCR; in TCRdb, only in-frame clones are kept and a portion is missing. The table has nearly 95,000 clones, approximately 63% seen once. Sequencing was carried out using PBMCs. The origin of the receptors is a woman aged 30 to 39 in good health and CMV-seronegative.

This clone was seen more than once but under ten times. Here the CDR3 DNA reads TGTGCCAGTAGCGGGAGAAGCTCCTACGAGCAGTACTTC. Its protein is CASSGRSSYEQYF. The chain recombines TRBV30 with TRBJ2-7; 9 positions agree with TRBD2. CDR1 is GTSNPN and CDR2 is SVGIG in the germline V gene (reference sequence). The junction had 5 bases not matched to a gene; V was cut back by 8 bases and J by 0 bases. This CDR3 spans 13 amino acids.

This clone was observed a few times. The rearrangement links TRBV11-2 to TRBJ2-5, with 9 bases identical to TRBD1. The germline V gene encodes CDR1 SGHAT and CDR2 FQNNGV. The CDR3 has 15 residues. The junction had 6 bases not matched to a gene; V was cut back by 2 bases and J by 5 bases. The CDR3 is CASSLTGQGWETQYF. CDR3 bases: TGTGCCAGCAGCTTAACGGGACAGGGCTGGGAGACCCAGTACTTC. Together with reference TRBV11-2 and TRBJ2-5, the CDR3 gives the full variable domain: EAGVAQSPRYKIIEKRQSVAFWCNPISGHATLYWYQQILGQGPKLLIQFQNNGVVDDSQLPKDRFSAERLKGVDSTLKIQPAKLEDSAVYLCASSLTGQGWETQYFGPGTRLLVL.

J is TRBJ2-1 and V is TRBV18, with D perhaps matching TRBD2 (6 bases). Germline assignment: CDR1 KGHSH and CDR2 LQKENI. The CDR3 has 15 amino acids. V lost 1 base and J lost 9, with 16 bases in between. The CDR3 sequence is CASSPLSGQGVEQFF. For the CDR3, the DNA is TGTGCCAGCTCACCACTGAGCGGGCAAGGGGTTGAGCAGTTCTTC.

The chain has TRBV10-1 and TRBJ1-2; a possible D gene is TRBD1 (6 bases). CDR1 WNHNN and CDR2 SYGVQD come from the germline V gene (reference sequence). The CDR3 runs to 14 residues. Trimming cost V 0 bases and J 7 bases, with 12 bases left between them. This CDR3 is CASSESSQGPGYTF. In DNA form, the CDR3 reads TGCGCCAGCAGTGAGTCGTCACAGGGCCCTGGCTACACCTTC.